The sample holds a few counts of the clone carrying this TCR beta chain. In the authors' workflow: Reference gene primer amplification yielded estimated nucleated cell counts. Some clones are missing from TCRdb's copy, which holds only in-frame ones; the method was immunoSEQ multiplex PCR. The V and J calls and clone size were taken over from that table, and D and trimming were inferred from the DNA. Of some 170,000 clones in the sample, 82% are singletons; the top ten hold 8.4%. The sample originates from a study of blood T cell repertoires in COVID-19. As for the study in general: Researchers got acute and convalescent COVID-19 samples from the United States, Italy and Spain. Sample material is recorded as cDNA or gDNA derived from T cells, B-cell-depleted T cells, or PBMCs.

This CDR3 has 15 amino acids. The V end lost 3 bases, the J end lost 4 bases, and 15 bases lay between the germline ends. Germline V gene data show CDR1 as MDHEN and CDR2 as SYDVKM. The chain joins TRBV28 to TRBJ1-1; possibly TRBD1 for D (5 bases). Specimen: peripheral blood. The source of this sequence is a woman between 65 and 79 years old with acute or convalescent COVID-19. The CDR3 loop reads CASSFRTTFGTEAFF. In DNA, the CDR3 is TGTGCCAGCAGTTTTCGGACAACCTTCGGCACTGAAGCTTTCTTT.